This T cell receptor beta chain stems from a study of blood T cell repertoires in COVID-19 (dated by TCRdb to 2018 to 2021). About the investigation overall: Collaborator samples came from the United States, Italy and Spain and covered acute and convalescent phases of COVID-19. The material from the prospective study consisted of cDNA or gDNA derived from T cells, B-cell-depleted T cells, or PBMCs. Deeply sampled blood TCRbeta repertoires from subjects exposed to, actively infected with, or recovered from COVID-19 were included in the dataset. A freely available public database, intended as a resource for researchers studying the immune response to SARS-CoV-2, is where the repertoires were released. The samples were drawn from two sources: the first 160 participants of the ongoing ImmuneRACE study, and fewer than 1,500 subjects contributed by 6 global collaborators. Nearly every sample came with metadata listing a de-identified subject ID, COVID-19 status, age in years and sex. Where available, HLA class I and class II types were taken from metadata supplied by the sample provider and were not determined by assay-based typing.

Comments on this clone: Its antigen remains unidentified. Base qualities are not provided; no much larger clone lies one nucleotide away.

From its cysteine to its phenylalanine, the CDR3 spans 17 amino acids. The only DNA kept is the CDR3, 51 bases in frame from the first base. CDR1 and CDR2 are drawn from the germline V gene: SGHDN, FVKESK. Clipping removes 2 bases from V and 6 bases from J, with 12 as the unmatched junction base count. Whole blood was collected in K2EDTA tubes by collaborating institutions according to the institutions' own protocols. For TCRbeta analysis, collaborators shipped samples as frozen whole blood, isolated PBMCs, or DNA extracted from either of those sample types. The immunoSEQ Assay, a bias-controlled multiplex PCR, was used to amplify TCRbeta CDR3 regions from genomic DNA. The original pipeline was this. Nucleated cell counts per sample were estimated from amplification of reference gene primers within the assay. To quantify the absolute abundance of each unique TCRbeta CDR3 rearrangement, sequence reads were collapsed and filtered. Productive Simpson clonality was computed per sample as the square root of Simpson's diversity index over productive rearrangements. In TCRdb, the immuneACCESS table is reduced to in-frame sequences with V and J assigned. These tables do not hold every clone; where another copy was compared, an unresolved V gene accounts for under half, and the others remain unexplained. D and trimming come from the DNA, and the V and J calls and clone size come from that table. The sample table holds around 60,000 clones, of which 88% were seen once. The top ten constitute under 4.5% of the sample.

What the study reported, not specific to this receptor: The quantity of clinical and demographic metadata differed by source and by participant and was supplied without curation.

The rearrangement combines TRBV14 with TRBJ2-1; the central 8 bases match TRBD2. The clonotype originates from a human donor in a cohort sampled during active COVID-19. Material: peripheral blood. The CDR3 loop reads CASSQREGLEGTNEQFF. The DNA sequence is TGTGCCAGCAGCCAACGAGAGGGACTAGAAGGAACCAATGAGCAGTTCTTC.